A single sample gave rise to the 16 T cell receptor beta chains below, sequenced in a study of identical twins. TCRdb ran MiXCR on the 5' RACE reads and lists one entry per CDR3 protein. The sample shows 700,000 or so distinct CDR3 sequences, 21% of them seen only once. These data were likewise used in another study, on T cells expressing NK-cell markers.

The specimen was PBMCs. The receptors were sampled from a woman aged 18 to 35 in good health.

This chain joins TRBV5-1 and TRBJ2-5; D ambiguous. The germline gives CDR1 SGHRS, CDR2 YFSETQ. The V and J ends lost 0 bases and 5 bases respectively, with 29 bases between them. The CDR3 has 20 residues. CDR3 protein: CASSLEVRRFTEAKYETQYF. DNA of the CDR3: TGCGCCAGCAGCTTGGAGGTCAGACGGTTCACAGAGGCCAAATATGAGACCCAGTACTTC. Variable domain in full (rest from reference TRBV5-1 and TRBJ2-5): KAGVTQTPRYLIKTRGQQVTLSCSPISGHRSVSWYQQTPGQGLQFLFEYFSETQRNKGNFPGRFSGRQFSNSRSEMNVSTLELGDSALYLCASSLEVRRFTEAKYETQYFGPGTRLLVL.

This clonotype occurred a few times. The V and J genes are TRBV6-6 and TRBJ2-7; the D is unclear. The CDR3 is made up of 11 amino acids. V was shortened by 6 bases and J by 5 bases, with 8 bases between the two germline ends. Germline V gene sequence: CDR1 MNHNY, CDR2 SVGAGI (reference sequence). Here the CDR3 reads CASRQANEQYF. The DNA for the CDR3 is TGTGCCAGCAGGCAAGCCAACGAGCAGTACTTC.

V is TRBV5-1 and J is TRBJ2-7, with 7 bases matching TRBD1. CDR1 and CDR2 from the germline V gene are SGHRS and YFSETQ. The trim removed 7 bases at V and 4 bases at J, leaving 5 bases unmatched. The CDR3 is 12 amino acids. CDR3 amino acids: CASGDSFYEQYF. In DNA, the CDR3 is TGCGCCAGCGGGGACAGTTTTTACGAGCAGTACTTC.

This clonotype was seen a handful of times. The chain couples TRBV24-1 to TRBJ2-1; TRBD2 agrees at 11 bases. The germline V gene encodes CDR1 KGHDR and CDR2 SFDVKD. The CDR3 is made up of 15 amino acids. V gave up 2 bases and J gave up 6 bases; unmatched junction bases: 2. CDR3 DNA: TGTGCCACCAGTGATTCTGGGACTAGCGGCAATGAGCAGTTCTTC. It codes for CATSDSGTSGNEQFF.

This clonotype was seen more than once but under ten times. J is TRBJ2-4 and V is TRBV20-1, with no clear D. Per the germline V gene, CDR1 is DFQATT and CDR2 is SNEGSKA (reference sequence). V shed 1 base and J shed 1 base, with 5 bases lying between them. This CDR3 region has 13 residues. In DNA form, the CDR3 reads TGCAGTGCTAGAGTGGGTGCCAAAAACATTCAGTACTTC. Protein sequence: CSARVGAKNIQYF.

There are many counts of this clonotype. The V and J genes are TRBV7-9 and TRBJ2-7; D ambiguous. This CDR3 has 11 residues. V lost 6 bases, J lost 7 bases, and 10 bases lay in between. Germline CDR1 and CDR2: SEHNR and FQNEAQ (reference sequence). CDR3 nucleotide sequence: TGTGCCAGCAGTCCCGGGTGGGAGCAGTACTTC. Encoded protein: CASSPGWEQYF.

The rearrangement links TRBV6-1 to TRBJ1-5, with a possible D match to TRBD1 (5 bases). Between the trimmed V and J ends, which lost 5 bases and 7 bases, there was a span of 18 bases. CDR1 is MNHNS, CDR2 SASEGT, per germline. The CDR3 length is 15 residues. The CDR3 loop is CASSRDQGWGQPQHF. Here the CDR3 DNA reads TGTGCCAGCAGTCGAGATCAGGGATGGGGCCAGCCCCAGCATTTT.

The V gene is TRBV5-5, the J gene TRBJ2-3; D possibly uses TRBD1 or TRBD2 (5 bases each). V was cut by 9 bases and J by 1 base, with 12 bases left in between. Germline assignment: CDR1 SGHKS and CDR2 YYEKEE (reference sequence). The CDR3 length is 13 residues. CDR3 amino acids: CAMSPGRTDTQYF. The CDR3 region has the DNA TGTGCCATGAGCCCGGGGCGCACAGATACGCAGTATTTT.

The gene calls are TRBV5-1 and TRBJ2-7; D remains ambiguous. This CDR3 is built from 15 residues. The germline V and J ends were trimmed by 0 bases and 0 bases, with 10 bases remaining between them. Looked up from germline, CDR1 is SGHRS and CDR2 is YFSETQ. CDR3 in DNA: TGCGCCAGCAGCTTGGGTGCAGGAGACTCCTACGAGCAGTACTTC. This encodes CASSLGAGDSYEQYF.

In its sample, this clonotype was seen a few times. The rearrangement joins TRBV6-1 to TRBJ1-3, with TRBD1 matching over 7 bases. This CDR3 has 14 residues. CDR1 MNHNS and CDR2 SASEGT come from the germline V gene. The J segment lost 5 bases and the V segment lost 6 bases, leaving 7 bases of the junction unmatched. CDR3 sequence reads: CASSRGQIRNTIYF. The DNA for the CDR3 is TGTGCCAGCAGCAGGGGACAGATTAGAAACACCATATATTTT.

This clonotype was picked up many times. This chain links TRBV10-3 with TRBJ2-1; TRBD1 agrees at 8 bases. The CDR3 has 12 amino acids. The V and J ends lost 8 bases and 6 bases, in that order; junction bases with no gene match: 3. Germline V gives CDR1 ENHRY, CDR2 SYGVKD. The CDR3: CAIEGQGNEQFF. CDR3 nucleotides: TGTGCCATCGAAGGACAGGGCAATGAGCAGTTCTTC.

This clonotype was detected only a few times. J is TRBJ2-7 and V is TRBV25-1; either TRBD1 or TRBD2 may fit D (7 bases each). Germline CDR1 and CDR2: MGHDK and SYGVNS. The CDR3 spans 14 residues. The ends were cut back, 7 bases at V and 0 bases at J, with 13 bases in the middle. The CDR3: CASKSGTVSYEQYF. The DNA of the CDR3 is TGTGCCAGCAAAAGCGGGACAGTCTCCTACGAGCAGTACTTC.

Here the CDR3 reads CASSFFSGSSYNEQFF. In DNA form, the CDR3 reads TGCGCCAGCAGCTTCTTTAGCGGGAGCTCCTACAATGAGCAGTTCTTC. The rearrangement joins TRBV5-1 to TRBJ2-1, with 9 bases fitting TRBD2. This CDR3 has 16 amino acids. Germline V gives CDR1 SGHRS, CDR2 YFSETQ. Unmatched junction bases numbered 3, after V lost 2 bases and J lost 0 bases.

This clonotype was recorded a few times. The rearrangement links TRBV12-3 or TRBV12-4 to TRBJ2-7; the D gene could be TRBD1 or TRBD2 (7 bases each). The ends were cut back, 9 bases at V and 5 bases at J, with 20 bases in the middle. The CDR3 is 14 residues long. For the CDR3, the DNA is TGTGCCAGAACCCAGGGGGGGCGCTTCCACGAGCAGTACTTC. The encoded protein is CARTQGGRFHEQYF.

CDR3 sequence: CASSQVSSIRYEQFF. The CDR3 nucleotides read TGCGCCAGCAGCCAAGTGAGCTCCATTAGGTATGAGCAGTTCTTC. The rearrangement uses TRBV4-3 and TRBJ2-1; D is ambiguous. The length of the CDR3 is 15 residues. The V end lost 1 base, the J end lost 8 bases, and 15 bases lay between the germline ends. From germline, CDR1 is LGHNA and CDR2 YSLEER.

The chain recombines TRBV7-8 with TRBJ2-3; tentatively, D is TRBD1 (5 bases). This CDR3 region has 16 residues. The V end was cut by 1 base, the J end by 11 bases, with 22 bases between. CDR1 and CDR2 from the germline V gene are SGHVS and FQNEAQ. The DNA of the CDR3 is TGTGCCAGCAGCTTAGATGTAGGTGGGGCCAGTTATAAGCAGTATTTT. Its translation: CASSLDVGGASYKQYF.